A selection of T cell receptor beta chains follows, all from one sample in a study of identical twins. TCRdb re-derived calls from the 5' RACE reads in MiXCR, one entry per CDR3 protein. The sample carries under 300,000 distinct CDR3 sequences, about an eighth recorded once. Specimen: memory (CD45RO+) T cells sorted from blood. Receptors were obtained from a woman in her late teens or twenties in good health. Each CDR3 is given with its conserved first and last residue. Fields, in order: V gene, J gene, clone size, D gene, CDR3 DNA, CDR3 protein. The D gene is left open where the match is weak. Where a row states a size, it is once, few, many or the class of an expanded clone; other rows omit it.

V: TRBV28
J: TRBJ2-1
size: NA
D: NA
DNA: TGTGCCAGCAGTCCTTACCAGGGGTCCTACAATGAGCAGTTCTTC
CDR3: CASSPYQGSYNEQFF

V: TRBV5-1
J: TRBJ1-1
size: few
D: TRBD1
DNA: TGCGCCAGCAGCGAGGGACAGACGGGCACTGAAGCTTTCTTT
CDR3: CASSEGQTGTEAFF

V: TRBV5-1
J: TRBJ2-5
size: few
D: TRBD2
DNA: TGCGCCAGCAGTTTAGCGGGCGGTATAGCGGAGACCCAGTACTTC
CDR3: CASSLAGGIAETQYF

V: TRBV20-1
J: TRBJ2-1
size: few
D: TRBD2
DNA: TGCAGTGCCAATTCCGGGACTAGCGGGCGAAATGAGCAGTTCTTC
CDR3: CSANSGTSGRNEQFF

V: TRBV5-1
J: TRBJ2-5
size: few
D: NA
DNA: TGCGCCAGCAGTGGCGTCTCGCTTGGCGAGACCCAGTACTTC
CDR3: CASSGVSLGETQYF

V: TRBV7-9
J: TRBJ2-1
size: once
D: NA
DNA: TGTGCCAGCAGCTTAAAGGCGGGACCCAATGAGCAGTTCTTC
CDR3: CASSLKAGPNEQFF

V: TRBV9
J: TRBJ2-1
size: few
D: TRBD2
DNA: TGTGCCAGCAGCGTGGGGTCAGCGGGAGGTCCTAGCTCCTACAATGAGCAGTTCTTC
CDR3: CASSVGSAGGPSSYNEQFF

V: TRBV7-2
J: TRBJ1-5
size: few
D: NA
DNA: TGTGCCAGCAGCCTCCCCCCAGGGAGCAATCAGCCCCAGCATTTT
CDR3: CASSLPPGSNQPQHF

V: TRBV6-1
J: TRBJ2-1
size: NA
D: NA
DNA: TGTGCCAGAACCTTCCAGCGGCTTGTCTCCTACAATGAGCAGTTCTTC
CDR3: CARTFQRLVSYNEQFF

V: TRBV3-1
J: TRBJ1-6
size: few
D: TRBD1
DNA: TGTGCCAGCAGCCGCCAACCTACGACAGGGCCAAATTCACCCCTCCACTTT
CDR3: CASSRQPTTGPNSPLHF

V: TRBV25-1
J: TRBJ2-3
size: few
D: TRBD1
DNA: TGTGCCACTTGGACAGGGGGAGATACGCAGTATTTT
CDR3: CATWTGGDTQYF

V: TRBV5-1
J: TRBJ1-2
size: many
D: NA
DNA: TGCGCCAGCAGCTTAGACGTAGGAACCTATGGCTACACCTTC
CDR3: CASSLDVGTYGYTF

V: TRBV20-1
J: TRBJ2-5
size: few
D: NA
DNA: TGCAGTGCTGGAGGTGGAGGGCGAGAGACCCAGTACTTC
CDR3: CSAGGGGRETQYF

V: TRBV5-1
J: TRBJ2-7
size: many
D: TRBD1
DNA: TGCGCCAGCAGCTTCCTACCGGGACAGGGTTACGAGCAGTACTTC
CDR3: CASSFLPGQGYEQYF

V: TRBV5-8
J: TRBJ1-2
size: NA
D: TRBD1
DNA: TGTGCCAGCACCGATCGGGCCAGGGGGCACTATGGCTACACCTTC
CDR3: CASTDRARGHYGYTF

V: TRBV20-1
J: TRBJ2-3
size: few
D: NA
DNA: TGCAGTGCTAGTTGGGATACGCAGTATTTT
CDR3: CSASWDTQYF

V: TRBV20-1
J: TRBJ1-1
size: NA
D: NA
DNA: TGCAGTGCCACACGGCGGAAAATTGAAGCTTTCTTT
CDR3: CSATRRKIEAFF

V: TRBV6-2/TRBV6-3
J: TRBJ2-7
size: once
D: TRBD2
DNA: TGTGCCAGCAGCCGGGGACTAGCGGGGGCATACGAGCAGTACTTC
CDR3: CASSRGLAGAYEQYF

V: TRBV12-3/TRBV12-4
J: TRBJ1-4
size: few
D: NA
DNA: TGTGCCAGCAGCCGCGAGGGGGCAACTAATGAAAAACTGTTTTTT
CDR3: CASSREGATNEKLFF

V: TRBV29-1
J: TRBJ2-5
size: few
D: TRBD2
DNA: TGCAGCGGGCTAGCGGGAGCGGAGACCCAGTACTTC
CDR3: CSGLAGAETQYF

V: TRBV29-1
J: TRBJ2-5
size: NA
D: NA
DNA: TGCAGCGTTGATTCCAGACAAGAGACCCAGTACTTC
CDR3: CSVDSRQETQYF

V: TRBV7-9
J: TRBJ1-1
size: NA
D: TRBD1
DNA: TGTGCCAGCAGTTCCGGGACAGCGAACCTGAACACTGAAGCTTTCTTT
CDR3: CASSSGTANLNTEAFF

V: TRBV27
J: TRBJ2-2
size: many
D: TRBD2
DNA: TGTGCCAGCAGTTTCCCAGTGGGTAGCGGGAGGGCCGGGGAGCTGTTTTTT
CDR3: CASSFPVGSGRAGELFF

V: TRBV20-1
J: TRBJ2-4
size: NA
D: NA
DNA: TGCAGTGCTATCCCGGCTGACAACATTCAGTACTTC
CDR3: CSAIPADNIQYF

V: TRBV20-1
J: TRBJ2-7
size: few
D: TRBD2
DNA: TGCAGTGCTAGCACTCTTGACCCGGGACTAGCGGGAGGGCCCGAGCAGTACTTC
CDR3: CSASTLDPGLAGGPEQYF

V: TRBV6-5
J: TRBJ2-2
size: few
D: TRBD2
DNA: TGTGCCAGCAGTTACTCCCCTCCCGGACTAGGTGCCGGGGAGCTGTTTTTT
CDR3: CASSYSPPGLGAGELFF

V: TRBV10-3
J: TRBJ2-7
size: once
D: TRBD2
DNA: TGTGCCATCAGTGAGTCTAGCGGGAGGGCCGCTGAGCAGTACTTC
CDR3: CAISESSGRAAEQYF

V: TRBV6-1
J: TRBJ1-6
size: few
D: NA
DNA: TGTGCCAGCGGAGAGGGGAGAGGCAGATCACCCCTCCACTTT
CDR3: CASGEGRGRSPLHF

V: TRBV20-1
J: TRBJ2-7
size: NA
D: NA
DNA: TGCAGTGTAGAAACGTCCTCCTACGAGCAGTACTTC
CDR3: CSVETSSYEQYF

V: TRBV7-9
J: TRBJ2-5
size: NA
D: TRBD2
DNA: TGTGCCAGCCCTCCTAGCGGGACCCAAGAGACCCAGTACTTC
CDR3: CASPPSGTQETQYF

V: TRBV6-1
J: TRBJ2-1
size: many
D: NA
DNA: TGTGCCAGCAGTCCCCCGATCGCAGGGGCCTCCTACAATGAGCAGTTCTTC
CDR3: CASSPPIAGASYNEQFF

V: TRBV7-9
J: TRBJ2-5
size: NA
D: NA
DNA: TGTGCCAGCAGCTTAGCTAGAACAGTACAAGAGACCCAGTACTTC
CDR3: CASSLARTVQETQYF

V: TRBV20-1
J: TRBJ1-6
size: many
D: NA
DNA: TGCAGTGCTAGAGCGGACATGAGGGATAATTCACCCCTCCACTTT
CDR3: CSARADMRDNSPLHF

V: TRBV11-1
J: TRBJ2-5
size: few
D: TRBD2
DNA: TGTGCCAGCAGCGGGACTAGCGGTGGGGAGACCCAGTACTTC
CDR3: CASSGTSGGETQYF

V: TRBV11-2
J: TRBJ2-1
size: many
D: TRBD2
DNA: TGTGCCAGCACCGGGACTAGCGGGATCAGGGAGCAGTTCTTC
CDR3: CASTGTSGIREQFF

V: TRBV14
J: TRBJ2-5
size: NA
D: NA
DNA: TGTGCCAGCAGCCAAGATAGGTTTCGAGGAGAGACCCAGTACTTC
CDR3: CASSQDRFRGETQYF

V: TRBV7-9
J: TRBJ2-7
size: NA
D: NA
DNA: TGTGCCAGCAGCTTAGCGAATCTACTAGGAGCCGAGCAGTACTTC
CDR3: CASSLANLLGAEQYF

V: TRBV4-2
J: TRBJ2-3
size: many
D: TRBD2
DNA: TGTGCCAGCAGCCAAGATCTTAGCGGGGGGGCCCCTTTCAAGTATTTT
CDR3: CASSQDLSGGAPFKYF

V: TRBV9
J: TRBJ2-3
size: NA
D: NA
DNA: TGTGCCAGCAGCGTAGAAGCGGTACCCCCCACAGATACGCAGTATTTT
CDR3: CASSVEAVPPTDTQYF

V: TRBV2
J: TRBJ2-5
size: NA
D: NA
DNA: TGTGCCAGCAGTGTACCGGGGCGGAAAGAGACCCAGTACTTC
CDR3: CASSVPGRKETQYF

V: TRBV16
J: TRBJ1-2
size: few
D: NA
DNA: TGTGCCAGCAGCCAGGGGCCCGCCCAATTGGGCTATGGCTACACCTTC
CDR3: CASSQGPAQLGYGYTF

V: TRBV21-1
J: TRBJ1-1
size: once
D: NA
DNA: TGTGCCAGCGAAGGGGGTAGGATAGGAATTCTGACCACTGAAGCTTTCTTT
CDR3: CASEGGRIGILTTEAFF

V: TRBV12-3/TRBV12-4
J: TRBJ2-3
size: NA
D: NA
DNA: TGTGCCAGCAGCTTGGGGGGAGGCAAGAATACGCAGTATTTT
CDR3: CASSLGGGKNTQYF